This T cell receptor (beta chain) was obtained from a study of human thymus T cells. Repertoires were generated with immunoSEQ multiplex PCR, while TCRdb's copy carries only in-frame clones and drops some. Here the sample spans over 35,000 clones, approximately 95% being singletons. This clone was found once. The target antigen is unknown. Per the germline V gene, CDR1 is MGHRA and CDR2 is YSYEKL. The length of the CDR3 is 13 residues. Trimming took 1 base from V and 2 from J, leaving 5 bases between them. Study-level points and caveats: Thymic and blood repertoires seemed to favor certain V and J genes.

Only four of the eight donors provided an approximately 0.5-1 mL blood sample. No fixed cell number was used; all available blood leukocytes supplied DNA. The TCR comes from a boy less than two years old with a congenital heart defect but otherwise immunologically healthy. V is TRBV4-1 and J is TRBJ1-2, with D unclear. The sequencing input was blood. CDR3 in amino acids: CASSQGVNYGYTF. CDR3 coding DNA: TGCGCCAGCAGCCAAGGGGTCAACTATGGCTACACCTTC.